This entry is about one T cell receptor (beta chain). The length of the CDR3 is 16 residues. The V segment lost 5 bases and the J segment 4 bases; nucleotides outside the gene matches: 14. Per the germline V gene, CDR1 is DFQATT and CDR2 is SNEGSKA (reference sequence). Semi-nested PCR with Nested Universal Primer A followed constant-region reverse priming of full-length variable regions. One entry per CDR3 protein results from TCRdb running MiXCR on the 5' RACE reads. The profile shows 35,000 to 45,000 distinct CDR3 sequences, roughly 20% of them singletons. Treg sorting used a CD4+CD25+CD127-/low gate.

This TCR was sampled from a female donor with breast cancer. V is TRBV20-1 and J is TRBJ2-7, with 10 bases lining up with TRBD2. Input material: Tregs sorted from a lymph node. CDR3 in amino acids: CSAPTGLSGRRYEQYF. In DNA form, the CDR3 reads TGCAGTGCTCCCACGGGTCTTAGCGGGAGGCGGTACGAGCAGTACTTC.